This TCR beta chain was recovered during a study of T cells after posttransplantation cyclophosphamide. This clone has more than one count but fewer than ten. Generated by immunoSEQ multiplex PCR, the TCRdb table keeps only in-frame clones and is missing some. The data hold 320 or so clones, with about 55% observed a single time. A marrow graft followed busulfan-fludarabine conditioning, with cyclophosphamide on days +3 and +4. Source: CD8+ T cells sorted from blood, taken more than 220 days after allogeneic stem cell transplant with posttransplant cyclophosphamide. The sequence was obtained from a female patient between 55 and 75 years old who received an allogeneic stem cell transplant from an unrelated donor, was CMV-positive, and had acute GVHD only. Some T cells could come from the graft donor.

The CDR3 spells CAWTDRDTYNEQFF. The CDR3 DNA reads TGTGCCTGGACGGACAGGGACACCTACAATGAGCAGTTCTTC. V usage is TRBV30 and J usage is TRBJ2-1, with TRBD1 matching 8 bases. CDR1 and CDR2 from the germline V gene are GTSNPN and SVGIG (reference sequence). The V and J ends lost 4 bases and 2 bases, in that order; junction bases with no gene match: 4. This CDR3 comprises 14 residues.